This T cell receptor (beta chain) emerged from a study of T-cell memory formation after mild COVID-19. As for the study in general: The study found TCR clusters largely donor specific. Findings of the study overall: Clones contracting over day 15 to 85 were CD4/CD8 balanced, with later expanders leaning CD4+.

5'RACE with constant-segment primers built TCRalpha and TCRbeta cDNA libraries with UMIs. TCRdb used MiXCR to reprocess the 5' RACE reads, holding one entry per CDR3 protein. Of about 350,000 distinct CDR3 sequences listed, approximately 15% were seen once; the top ten hold roughly 22%. This clonotype has a single count. As yet, its antigen is unknown. V was trimmed by 6 bases and J by 3 bases, leaving 12 bases between them. Germline V CDR1 and CDR2: MNHEY, SMNVEV (reference sequence). The CDR3 extends over 14 amino acids. The sequencing sample was made of PBMCs or a T cell subset sorted from them (not recorded which). The chain employs TRBV27 and TRBJ2-1; tentatively, D is TRBD1 (6 bases). This sequence was found in a man aged 18-30 years who had mild COVID-19 (a few samples of this study predate the infection). Cell type and time point are not known. Here the CDR3 DNA reads TGTGCCAGCAGATCATGGACAGTCTACAATGAGCAGTTCTTC. As protein: CASRSWTVYNEQFF.